Presented here are 24 T cell receptor beta chains from one specimen sequenced in a study of T cell repertoires in Merkel cell carcinoma. Measured with immunoSEQ multiplex PCR; TCRdb has only the in-frame clones, and not every one. The data show roughly 14,000 clones, 65% to 85% seen once. The specimen sequenced was tumor tissue. The origin of the receptors is an adult with Merkel cell carcinoma.

The chain recombines TRBV9 with TRBJ1-1; 9 nucleotides match TRBD1. Trimming removed 4 bases from V and 8 bases from J; junction bases left unmatched: 12. The CDR3 totals 15 residues. The germline gives CDR1 SGDLS, CDR2 YYNGEE. The CDR3 region is CASSFRTGAGQEAFF. The CDR3 DNA sequence: TGTGCCAGCAGCTTCCGGACAGGGGCCGGTCAGGAAGCTTTCTTT. Full variable domain (outside the CDR3, taken from reference TRBV9 and TRBJ1-1): DSGVTQTPKHLITATGQRVTLRCSPRSGDLSVYWYQQSLDQGLQFLIQYYNGEERAKGNILERFSAQQFPDLHSELNLSSLELGDSALYFCASSFRTGAGQEAFFGQGTRLTVV.

This chain links TRBV5-6 with TRBJ1-5, with D perhaps matching TRBD1 (5 bases). CDR1 and CDR2 (germline): SGHDT, YYEEEE. The CDR3 is made up of 15 amino acids. Trimming left V 3 bases short and J 1 base short, with 11 bases between. The chain's CDR3 is CASSSTRDSNQPQHF. The DNA of the CDR3 is TGTGCCAGCAGCTCCACCCGGGACAGCAATCAGCCCCAGCATTTT.

V is TRBV6-5 and J is TRBJ2-2; no clear D gene. CDR1 is MNHEY, CDR2 SVGAGI, per germline. Trimming pared 1 base from V and 3 bases from J, leaving 0 bases between. The CDR3 has 12 residues. The CDR3 protein is CASSYYTGELFF. CDR3 coding DNA: TGTGCCAGCAGTTACTACACCGGGGAGCTGTTTTTT.

Only a few counts were recorded for this clone. The J gene is TRBJ1-1, the V gene TRBV9, with unresolved D. The germline V gene has CDR1 SGDLS and CDR2 YYNGEE. V was trimmed by 3 bases and J by 3 bases, leaving 9 bases between them. The CDR3 spans 13 residues. In nucleotides, the CDR3 is TGTGCCAGCAGCGCGACCCTCTACACTGAAGCTTTCTTT. It yields the protein CASSATLYTEAFF.

V usage is TRBV10-3 and J usage is TRBJ1-2; D possibly corresponds to TRBD1 (5 bases). V was shortened by 6 bases and J by 0 bases, with 11 bases between the two germline ends. Germline V CDR1 and CDR2: ENHRY, SYGVKD. The CDR3 is 14 amino acids. The CDR3 sequence is CAISRDGTNYGYTF. As DNA, the CDR3 is TGTGCCATCAGCCGGGACGGCACTAACTATGGCTACACCTTC.

V and J are TRBV9 and TRBJ2-7, with a possible D match to TRBD2 (5 bases). V was clipped by 2 bases and J by 0 bases, with 9 bases between them. The CDR3 covers 14 residues. The germline V gene has CDR1 SGDLS and CDR2 YYNGEE. CDR3 sequence (DNA): TGTGCCAGCAGCGTGTGGGAGAGCTCCTACGAGCAGTACTTC. It specifies CASSVWESSYEQYF.

V usage is TRBV7-2 and J usage is TRBJ2-3, with 7 bases matching TRBD1. Germline lookup yields CDR1 SGHTA and CDR2 FQGNSA. The V and J ends lost 1 base and 8 bases, in that order; junction bases with no gene match: 9. The CDR3 extends over 15 amino acids. In DNA form, the CDR3 reads TGTGCCAGCAGCTTAGTAGGGACAGACGTGCGTACGCAGTATTTT. This sequence encodes CASSLVGTDVRTQYF.

The V call is TRBV4-3, the J call TRBJ2-5; the D call may be TRBD1 or TRBD2 (6 bases each). The V and J ends lost 1 base and 0 bases respectively, with 18 bases between them. Per the germline V gene, CDR1 is LGHNA and CDR2 is YSLEER. The CDR3 covers 18 residues. CDR3 protein: CASSQGRGQPGYQETQYF. The CDR3 DNA is TGCGCCAGCAGCCAAGGGAGGGGACAACCAGGGTACCAAGAGACCCAGTACTTC.

J is TRBJ2-7 and V is TRBV28, with TRBD1 identical over 10 bases. The CDR3 has 14 amino acids. V shed 3 bases and J 3 bases; nucleotides not matched to a gene: 2. Germline V gene sequence: CDR1 MDHEN, CDR2 SYDVKM. The CDR3 bases are TGTGCCAGCAGTTTGGGACAGGGGTTCTACGAGCAGTACTTC. Amino acid sequence: CASSLGQGFYEQYF.

The J gene is TRBJ2-5, the V gene TRBV7-9; 12 positions match TRBD1. The CDR3 length is 16 residues. Germline V gene sequence: CDR1 SEHNR, CDR2 FQNEAQ (reference sequence). Trimming at V came to 4 bases and at J to 6 bases, leaving 9 bases not matched to a gene. This CDR3 is CASSSPGTGGVKTQYF. The CDR3 region has the DNA TGTGCCAGCAGCTCTCCCGGGACAGGGGGCGTCAAGACCCAGTACTTC.

The CDR3 here is CASSLSSGKGQYF. CDR3 nucleotide sequence: TGTGCCAGCAGCCTTAGTTCAGGGAAGGGGCAGTACTTC. The chain links TRBV3-1 (or the pseudogene TRBV3-2) to TRBJ2-7; possibly TRBD1 for D (5 bases). Trimming removed 4 bases from V and 9 bases from J, with 16 bases in between. The V gene's germline CDR1 is LGHDT and CDR2 YNNKEL (reference sequence). CDR3 size: 13 residues.

This chain connects TRBV3-1 (or the pseudogene TRBV3-2) to TRBJ1-1; weak D call: TRBD1 (6 bases). This CDR3 has 16 amino acids. Germline CDR1 reads LGHDT; CDR2 reads YNNKEL (reference sequence). V gave up 7 bases and J gave up 2 bases, with 20 bases separating them. In DNA, the CDR3 is TGTGCCAGCATCCCCACCTGGGACACGCGAAACACTGAAGCTTTCTTT. Translated: CASIPTWDTRNTEAFF.

V gene TRBV6-2 or TRBV6-3 combines with J gene TRBJ2-1; D gene unclear. Per germline, CDR1 MNHEY and CDR2 SVGEGT. The V gene lost 4 bases and the J gene lost 1 base, with 11 bases spanning the gap. CDR3 length equals 15 residues. The CDR3 spells CASSSSLVSYNEQFF. In nucleotides, the CDR3 is TGTGCCAGCAGTTCGTCCTTAGTATCCTACAATGAGCAGTTCTTC.

V gene TRBV7-6 combines with J gene TRBJ1-1; no firm D call. This CDR3 has 14 amino acids. The V end lost 1 base, the J end lost 1 base, and 7 bases lay between the germline ends. Germline V gene lookup returns CDR1 SGHVS and CDR2 FNYEAQ. The CDR3 DNA reads TGTGCCAGCAGCTTAGGTTTGGCGAACACTGAAGCTTTCTTT. Amino acids: CASSLGLANTEAFF.

This clone was recorded a few times. The genes are TRBV27 and TRBJ1-6; D ambiguous. Germline CDR1 reads MNHEY; CDR2 reads SMNVEV (reference sequence). This CDR3 region has 14 residues. The V and J ends lost 2 bases and 10 bases respectively, with 12 bases between them. This CDR3 is CASSLSESGSPLHF. In nucleotides, the CDR3 is TGTGCCAGCAGTTTAAGCGAGAGCGGCTCACCCCTCCACTTT.

This clone was found once. This chain joins TRBV19 and TRBJ1-1; no reliable D call. CDR1 and CDR2 from the germline V gene are LNHDA and SQIVND (reference sequence). This CDR3 has 14 residues. V lost 8 bases and J 0 bases, leaving 13 bases between the germline ends. The CDR3 DNA reads as TGTGCCAGTCACGGGAGGCAGGTGAACACTGAAGCTTTCTTT. Residues: CASHGRQVNTEAFF.

The chain couples TRBV3-1 (or the pseudogene TRBV3-2) to TRBJ2-5, with TRBD2 matching 7 bases. CDR3 length: 15 amino acids. V trimming: 0 bases; J trimming: 2 bases; junction bases outside the gene matches: 3. Germline CDR1 LGHDT, CDR2 YNNKEL (reference sequence). CDR3 DNA sequence: TGTGCCAGCAGCCAAGAACTAGCGTTACAAGAGACCCAGTACTTC. This codes for CASSQELALQETQYF.

This chain links TRBV12-3 or TRBV12-4 with TRBJ2-1; 8 bases map to TRBD1. J lost 9 bases, V lost 4 bases, and 5 bases had no gene match. The CDR3 consists of 13 residues. CDR3 nucleotide sequence: TGTGCCAGCAGTTGGGCAGGGGGCGGTGAGCAGTTCTTC. It is translated as CASSWAGGGEQFF.

The V gene is TRBV5-1, the J gene TRBJ2-2; D gene ambiguous. Germline V gene lookup returns CDR1 SGHRS and CDR2 YFSETQ. The CDR3 sequence is 12 residues long. Trimming stripped 2 bases from V and 9 bases from J, with 8 bases between. CDR3 loop: CASSLPARELFF. CDR3 sequence (DNA): TGCGCCAGCAGCTTACCAGCCCGGGAGCTGTTTTTT.

This clone was detected a few times. This rearrangement joins TRBV18 to TRBJ1-1, with D possibly TRBD1 on 5 matching bases. The CDR3 has 16 residues. Trimming left V 3 bases short and J 1 base short, with 15 bases between. CDR1 and CDR2 (germline): KGHSH, LQKENI. Here the CDR3 DNA reads TGTGCCAGCTCACCGGTGGGCCGTGGGGGGAACACTGAAGCTTTCTTT. Its translation is CASSPVGRGGNTEAFF.

The chain is built from TRBV19 and TRBJ1-2; D is undetermined. The CDR3 runs 16 residues. Trimming pared 5 bases from V and 0 bases from J, leaving 16 bases between. The germline V gene encodes CDR1 LNHDA and CDR2 SQIVND (reference sequence). CDR3 nucleotide sequence: TGTGCCAGTAGTGCCAAGCCACGAGAAGCTAACTATGGCTACACCTTC. Protein product: CASSAKPREANYGYTF.

This chain connects TRBV9 to TRBJ1-2, with 9 bases fitting TRBD1. Germline CDR1 reads SGDLS; CDR2 reads YYNGEE. The trim removed 0 bases at V and 5 bases at J, leaving 5 bases unmatched. The CDR3 is 15 residues long. DNA of the CDR3: TGTGCCAGCAGCGTAGGGGGACAGGGTAATTATGGCTACACCTTC. Amino acids: CASSVGGQGNYGYTF.

With regard to this clone: Other nucleotide sequences from this sample produce the same CDR3. The chain employs TRBV11-3 and TRBJ2-3, with D hard to call. Trimming shortened V by 5 bases and J by 1 base, and 7 bases separated the two germline ends. In germline, CDR1 is SGHNT, CDR2 YENEEA. The CDR3 spans 13 residues. CDR3 sequence reads: CASSPRGTDTQYF. CDR3 coding DNA: TGTGCCAGCAGCCCCCGAGGCACAGATACGCAGTATTTT.

The chain carries TRBV11-3 and TRBJ2-2, with 7 bases that match TRBD1. The CDR3 extends over 15 amino acids. The V gene end was trimmed by 5 bases and the J gene end by 1 base; junction bases not matched to a gene: 4. Per germline, CDR1 SGHNT and CDR2 YENEEA. The CDR3 loop is CASSHGTENTGELFF. The CDR3, as DNA: TGTGCCAGCAGCCACGGGACAGAGAACACCGGGGAGCTGTTTTTT.